What follows are 20 T cell receptor beta chains derived from one specimen sequenced in a study of blood T cells in healthy people across ages. Next came a second PCR, run for about 6 to 11 cycles, which used a sample-barcoded 5' primer along with a J-beta primer mix. TCRdb re-derived calls from the 5' RACE reads in MiXCR, one entry per CDR3 protein. This table has some 1,500,000 distinct CDR3 sequences, roughly two fifths appearing once. What was sequenced was blood. These receptors all come from a woman younger than 35 in good health.

V gene TRBV10-3 combines with J gene TRBJ1-2; weak D call: TRBD1 (6 bases). Looked up from germline, CDR1 is ENHRY and CDR2 is SYGVKD. CDR3 length: 13 amino acids. V lost 2 bases, J lost 4 bases, and 8 bases lay in between. In nucleotides, the CDR3 is TGTGCCATCAGTGAGAACAGGGTCTATGGCTACACCTTC. Protein: CAISENRVYGYTF.

This clonotype was detected a few times. The chain uses TRBV10-3 and TRBJ1-2; TRBD1 matches at 8 bases. Germline lookup yields CDR1 ENHRY and CDR2 SYGVKD. The CDR3 extends over 15 amino acids. J was trimmed by 4 bases and V by 4 bases; bases with no gene match: 8. CDR3 residues: CAISATTGASYGYTF. CDR3 nucleotide sequence: TGTGCCATCAGTGCTACGACAGGGGCGAGCTATGGCTACACCTTC.

Written as DNA, the CDR3 is TGTGCCAGCAGCTTAGGGACTGCCGCTGGAGATACGCAGTATTTT. Its translation: CASSLGTAAGDTQYF. The chain recombines TRBV7-9 with TRBJ2-3; possibly TRBD2 for D (5 bases). The CDR3 extends over 15 amino acids. The germline CDR1 and CDR2 sequences are SEHNR and FQNEAQ (reference sequence). V was cut by 1 base and J by 5 bases, with 13 bases left in between.

In this sample, this clonotype turned up a few times. This rearrangement joins TRBV29-1 to TRBJ2-7, with 7 bases matching TRBD2. The CDR3 covers 13 residues. V shed 5 bases, J shed 7 bases, and the junction held 11 bases outside the gene matches. CDR1 and CDR2 (germline): SQVTM, ANQGSEA. In DNA, the CDR3 is TGCAGCGTTAGTCGCGCGGGGGTAAGTGAGCAGTACTTC. Residues: CSVSRAGVSEQYF.

The chain carries TRBV12-3 or TRBV12-4 and TRBJ2-7, with 11 positions matching TRBD1. The CDR3 extends over 14 amino acids. Trimming at V came to 6 bases and at J to 3 bases, leaving 4 bases not matched to a gene. Here the CDR3 reads CASRGQGANYEQYF. CDR3 nucleotides: TGTGCCAGCAGAGGACAGGGGGCGAACTACGAGCAGTACTTC.

This clonotype has only a few counts. The chain couples TRBV6-5 to TRBJ1-4; D uncertain. This CDR3 spans 18 amino acids. From germline, CDR1 is MNHEY and CDR2 SVGAGI. Trimming took off 5 bases at V and 0 bases at J, with 19 bases between the two ends. CDR3 nucleotide sequence: TGTGCCAGCAGTAACCTCCTCCGACACGGAGCAACTAATGAAAAACTGTTTTTT. It is translated as CASSNLLRHGATNEKLFF.

The table lists this clonotype with a few counts. The V call is TRBV5-1, the J call TRBJ2-7, with 9 bases matching TRBD1. V dropped 0 bases and J dropped 6; count of bases not matched to a gene: 7. The CDR3 loop spans 15 amino acids. CDR1 is SGHRS, CDR2 YFSETQ, per germline. The CDR3 region is CASSLDNRGHGEQYF. Here the CDR3 DNA reads TGCGCCAGCAGCTTGGATAACAGGGGGCATGGCGAGCAGTACTTC.

This clonotype was seen only once. The genes are TRBV28 and TRBJ2-5; 9 bases match TRBD2. The trim removed 4 bases at V and 13 bases at J, leaving 13 bases unmatched. The CDR3 length is 14 residues. CDR1 is MDHEN, CDR2 SYDVKM, per germline. The CDR3 is CASSWAVAGGVTYF. The DNA of the CDR3 is TGTGCCAGCAGTTGGGCGGTGGCGGGAGGGGTTACGTACTTC.

This clonotype showed up just once. The chain combines TRBV18 with TRBJ1-4, with a weak D call TRBD1 (6 bases). Germline CDR1 is KGHSH and CDR2 is LQKENI. V was clipped by 4 bases and J by 7 bases, with 10 bases between them. CDR3 length: 13 residues. CDR3 sequence: CASSQQGAEKLFF. The CDR3 DNA reads TGTGCCAGCTCACAACAGGGCGCTGAAAAACTGTTTTTT.

This clonotype was detected once. The CDR3 DNA is TGTGCCTTCCAGTACAATGAGCAGTTCTTC. The encoded protein is CAFQYNEQFF. This rearrangement joins TRBV30 to TRBJ2-1; D not certain. Trimming took 7 bases from V and 4 from J, leaving 5 bases between them. This CDR3 spans 10 amino acids. In germline, CDR1 is GTSNPN, CDR2 SVGIG (reference sequence).

This chain connects TRBV4-2 to TRBJ2-3; the D call may be TRBD1 or TRBD2 (6 bases each). Germline values: CDR1 LGHNA, CDR2 YNFKEQ. The CDR3 consists of 17 residues. Trimming removed 2 bases at V and 4 bases at J, with 19 bases between. This chain's CDR3 is CASSQPDYGGRADTQYF. The CDR3 DNA is TGTGCCAGCAGCCAACCGGACTACGGGGGCAGGGCAGATACGCAGTATTTT.

The chain couples TRBV5-1 to TRBJ2-1; 13 nucleotides align to TRBD2. Trimming removed 6 bases from V and 7 bases from J; junction bases left unmatched: 7. Germline V gene data show CDR1 as SGHRS and CDR2 as YFSETQ. The CDR3 is 15 residues long. CDR3 in DNA: TGCGCCAGCATTAGGACTAGCGGGAGTTGGAATGAGCAGTTCTTC. It specifies CASIRTSGSWNEQFF.

This chain joins TRBV20-1 and TRBJ2-5, with 11 nucleotides matching TRBD1. CDR1 is DFQATT and CDR2 is SNEGSKA in the germline V gene (reference sequence). The CDR3 consists of 13 residues. V dropped 3 bases and J dropped 12; count of bases not matched to a gene: 9. This CDR3 is CSASGGTGGSKYF. The DNA of the CDR3 is TGCAGTGCTAGTGGAGGGACAGGGGGATCTAAGTACTTC.

The genes are TRBV18 and TRBJ2-5; 7 bases align to TRBD1. V lost 3 bases, J lost 2 bases, and 3 bases stayed unmatched. Germline lookup yields CDR1 KGHSH and CDR2 LQKENI. The CDR3 runs 14 residues. This CDR3 is CASSPTTGQETQYF. CDR3 nucleotides: TGTGCCAGCTCACCGACGACAGGGCAAGAGACCCAGTACTTC.

This clonotype has a handful of counts. The genes are TRBV21-1 and TRBJ2-3; the D call of TRBD1 is as the table states it, not checked on the DNA. TRBV21-1 is a pseudogene locus. This CDR3 has 14 residues. The DNA of the CDR3 is TGTGCCAGCAGCAAAAGGGGGTCTACAGATACGCAGTATTTT. Residues: CASSKRGSTDTQYF.

This chain connects TRBV10-2 to TRBJ1-4, with 7 nucleotides matching TRBD1. The CDR3 loop spans 16 amino acids. Germline-derived CDR1 and CDR2 are WSHSY and SAAADI. Unmatched junction bases numbered 9, after V lost 1 base and J lost 7 bases. DNA for the CDR3: TGCGCCAGCAGTGAGTTCCGACAGGGAATTGCTGAAAAACTGTTTTTT. It specifies CASSEFRQGIAEKLFF.

This chain links TRBV19 with TRBJ2-7, with 7 positions matching TRBD1. This CDR3 region has 14 residues. V gave up 2 bases and J gave up 4 bases; unmatched junction bases: 5. The V gene's germline CDR1 is LNHDA and CDR2 SQIVND (reference sequence). The DNA of the CDR3 is TGTGCCAGTAGTATAAAGGGACAGCCTTACGAGCAGTACTTC. It translates to CASSIKGQPYEQYF.

The CDR3 DNA is TGCAGCGTCCGGACAGGAGGGGAACGGTCCTATGGCTACACCTTC. This gives the protein CSVRTGGERSYGYTF. The genes are TRBV29-1 and TRBJ1-2; 7 bases align to TRBD1. The CDR3 has 15 residues. In germline, CDR1 is SQVTM, CDR2 ANQGSEA. V trimming: 6 bases; J trimming: 4 bases; junction bases outside the gene matches: 14.

The chain couples TRBV4-2 to TRBJ2-7; D not resolved. Germline assignment: CDR1 LGHNA and CDR2 YNFKEQ. The CDR3 extends over 14 amino acids. V lost 4 bases and J 0 bases, leaving 10 bases between the germline ends. The CDR3 reads CASSRVGVSYEQYF. The CDR3, as DNA: TGTGCCAGCAGCCGAGTGGGTGTCTCCTACGAGCAGTACTTC.

In its sample, this clonotype was seen a few times. The chain recombines TRBV15 with TRBJ2-7; possibly TRBD2 for D (5 bases). In germline, CDR1 is LNHNV, CDR2 YYDKDF (reference sequence). The CDR3 spans 14 residues. With 5 bases removed from V and 1 base from J, the gap between germline ends came to 12 bases. The CDR3 region is CATSFGGRSYEQYF. CDR3 bases: TGTGCCACCAGCTTTGGAGGAAGATCCTACGAGCAGTACTTC.